The T cell receptor beta chain described here comes from a study of early T cells in non-severe SARS-CoV-2 infection. The CDR3 is made up of 11 amino acids. With 10 bases removed from V and 3 bases from J, the gap between germline ends came to 8 bases. Looked up from germline, CDR1 is MGHDK and CDR2 is SYGVNS. TCRdb passed the 5' RACE reads through MiXCR, listing each CDR3 protein once. Of 20,000 to 30,000 distinct CDR3 sequences listed, about 4.5% are singletons. The source material was whole blood. This rearrangement joins TRBV25-1 to TRBJ2-3; D is ambiguous. This TCR derives from an adult who was a healthcare worker with PCR-confirmed SARS-CoV-2 infection or an uninfected control (not recorded which). The CDR3 sequence: CANQETDTQYF. The CDR3 nucleotides read TGTGCCAACCAGGAGACAGATACGCAGTATTTT.